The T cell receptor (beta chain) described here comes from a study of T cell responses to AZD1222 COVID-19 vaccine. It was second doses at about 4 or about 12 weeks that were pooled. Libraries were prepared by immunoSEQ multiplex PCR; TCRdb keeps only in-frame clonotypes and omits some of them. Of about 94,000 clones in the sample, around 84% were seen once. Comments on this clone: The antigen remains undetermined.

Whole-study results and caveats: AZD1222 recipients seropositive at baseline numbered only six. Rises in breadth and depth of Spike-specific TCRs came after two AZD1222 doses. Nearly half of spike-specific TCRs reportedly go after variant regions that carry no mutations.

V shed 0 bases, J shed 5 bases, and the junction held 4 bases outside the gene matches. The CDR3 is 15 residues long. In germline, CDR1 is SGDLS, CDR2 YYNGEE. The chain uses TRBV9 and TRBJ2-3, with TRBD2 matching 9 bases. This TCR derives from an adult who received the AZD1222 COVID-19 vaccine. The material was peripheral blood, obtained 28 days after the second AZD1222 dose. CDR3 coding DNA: TGTGCCAGCAGCGTAGGCGGGGGGGCACAAGATACGCAGTATTTT. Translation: CASSVGGGAQDTQYF.